Presented here are 4 T cell receptor beta chains from one specimen sequenced in a study of CD8 T cells in ankylosing spondylitis. TCRdb ran MiXCR on the 5' RACE reads and lists one entry per CDR3 protein. Here the sample spans about 300,000 distinct CDR3 sequences, around a tenth being singletons. Material: blood, either unsorted or a sorted T cell fraction (not recorded which). Receptors originate from a female donor with ankylosing spondylitis or in good health (not recorded which).

This clonotype was seen many times. The rearrangement links TRBV20-1 to TRBJ2-1; TRBD2 matches 13 bases. After removal of 7 bases from V and 1 base from J, the junction contained 1 base not matched to a gene. Per germline, CDR1 DFQATT and CDR2 SNEGSKA (reference sequence). This CDR3 spans 14 amino acids. The CDR3 region is CSVLAGGSYNEQFF. In DNA, the CDR3 is TGCAGTGTACTAGCGGGAGGGTCCTACAATGAGCAGTTCTTC.

The chain combines TRBV18 with TRBJ1-3, with D possibly matching TRBD1 (6 bases). Trimming cost V 6 bases and J 4 bases, with 19 bases left between them. Germline CDR1 is KGHSH and CDR2 is LQKENI. This CDR3 comprises 16 residues. The CDR3 loop reads CASSPQGLHGGNTIYF. The CDR3 bases are TGTGCCAGCTCCCCGCAGGGGCTCCACGGAGGAAACACCATATATTTT.

This clonotype has more than one count but fewer than ten. The gene calls are TRBV24-1 and TRBJ2-3, with TRBD1 identical over 7 bases. From germline, CDR1 is KGHDR and CDR2 SFDVKD. This CDR3 is built from 15 residues. Trimming cost V 0 bases and J 4 bases; bases outside gene matches: 3. In DNA form, the CDR3 reads TGTGCCACCAGTGATTTGTACAGGGGCGCAGATACGCAGTATTTT. Protein product: CATSDLYRGADTQYF.

There are many counts of this clonotype. The rearrangement links TRBV12-3 or TRBV12-4 to TRBJ2-4; no clear D gene. This CDR3 spans 13 amino acids. The V end was cut by 6 bases, the J end by 6 bases, with 12 bases between. The CDR3 region has the DNA TGTGCCAGCAGCTTTTTAACTGTAAACATTCAGTACTTC. Residues: CASSFLTVNIQYF.